This T cell receptor beta chain stems from a study of cytomegalovirus exposure and HLA in healthy donors. Study-wide results and limits: Both high specificity and high sensitivity reportedly marked the classifier's diagnosis of cytomegalovirus status.

Points on this clone: What it binds is not known.

This CDR3 is built from 13 residues. In germline, CDR1 is SQVTM, CDR2 ANQGSEA. V dropped 7 bases and J dropped 4 bases, with 15 bases sitting between them. PCR primers comprised 60 Vbeta and 13 Jbeta primers. Produced via immunoSEQ multiplex PCR; TCRdb's table is partial and in-frame only. This sample carries fewer than 95,000 clones, more than 70% of them seen once, and the ten largest clones take about 3%. The sample was PBMCs. This receptor was taken from a man aged 35-49 years in good health and CMV-seronegative. J is TRBJ2-3 and V is TRBV29-1; D is perhaps TRBD2 (5 bases). This CDR3 reads CSGRGPAADTQYF. As DNA, the CDR3 is TGCAGCGGCCGGGGTCCGGCCGCAGATACGCAGTATTTT.